This T cell receptor (beta chain) was sequenced for a study of T cells in Graves' hyperthyroidism and ophthalmopathy. Many counts were recorded for this clonotype. A Clinical Activity Score of at least 3, a NOSPECS grade of at least 4 and a duration under 3 months were recorded in the ophthalmopathy patients. This CDR3 has 11 amino acids. CDR1 MDHEN and CDR2 SYDVKM come from the germline V gene. V was cut by 5 bases and J by 7 bases, with 6 bases left in between. Amplified TCR beta CDR3 regions derived from RNA transcripts. The HTBI primer set was used in a first-round RT-PCR of the TCR CDR3. Each CDR3 protein is one row after TCRdb ran MiXCR on the multiplex PCR reads. The table has about 480,000 distinct CDR3 sequences, about 22% seen once; the top ten hold approximately 49%.

This clonotype was sampled from a woman in her seventies with Graves' ophthalmopathy. The chain is built from TRBV28 and TRBJ2-1; D is ambiguous. Sequencing was carried out using blood. The CDR3 nucleotides are TGTGCCAGCAGTCCAAAAAATGAGCAGTTCTTC. Translation: CASSPKNEQFF.